The 15 T cell receptor beta chains listed next were all sequenced from one sample in a study of CD8+ T cells in alopecia areata. Reverse transcribed after extraction, RNA yielded cDNA as the sequencing template. The table came from immunoSEQ multiplex PCR; TCRdb's copy has only in-frame clones and leaves some out. The sample has about 170,000 clones, about 54% seen once; the top ten hold 15% to 20%. This sample's treatment: oral pan-JAK inhibitor, 5-10 mg twice daily. Here the sequenced sample was CD4+ T cells sorted from blood, taken at approximately week 56, from a patient treated with tofacitinib. The source is a human donor with alopecia areata.

V and J are TRBV29-1 and TRBJ2-1, with D possibly TRBD2 on 5 matching bases. Trimming removed 6 bases at V and 5 bases at J, with 17 bases between. Germline CDR1 and CDR2: SQVTM and ANQGSEA. This CDR3 has 14 amino acids. CDR3: CSVRRGNRDNEQFF. In DNA, the CDR3 is TGCAGCGTCCGAAGAGGGAATAGGGACAATGAGCAGTTCTTC.

In its sample, this clone was seen a few times. The chain is built from TRBV6-1 and TRBJ2-5; D call uncertain. CDR3 length: 13 amino acids. CDR1 is MNHNS, CDR2 SASEGT, per germline. Trimming removed 5 bases from V and 10 bases from J, with 17 bases in between. In DNA, the CDR3 is TGTGCCAGCAGTCCCGGACCCTGGCTAGTCCAGTACTTC. Its translation is CASSPGPWLVQYF.

The chain carries TRBV19 and TRBJ2-5; no definite D call. Germline V gives CDR1 LNHDA, CDR2 SQIVND (reference sequence). The CDR3 has 12 residues. Trimming left V 5 bases short and J 9 bases short, with 13 bases between. The CDR3 protein is CASSLWGKAQYF. CDR3 nucleotides: TGTGCCAGTAGTCTGTGGGGAAAGGCCCAGTACTTC. Combining the CDR3 with reference TRBV19 and TRBJ2-5 gives the whole variable domain DGGITQSPKYLFRKEGQNVTLSCEQNLNHDAMYWYRQDPGQGLRLIYYSQIVNDFQKGDIAEGYSVSREKKESFPLTVTSAQKNPTAFYLCASSLWGKAQYFGPGTRLLVL.

The table lists this clone with a few counts. This sequence joins TRBV7-9 and TRBJ1-6; D unresolved. The germline V gene encodes CDR1 SEHNR and CDR2 FQNEAQ (reference sequence). Trimming left V 3 bases short and J 10 bases short, with 7 bases between. This CDR3 contains 12 residues. CDR3 sequence: CASSLRGSPLHF. CDR3 nucleotide sequence: TGTGCCAGCAGCTTGAGAGGATCACCCCTCCACTTT.

The chain has TRBV30 and TRBJ2-1; D gene unclear. Germline V CDR1 and CDR2: GTSNPN, SVGIG (reference sequence). The CDR3 contains 13 residues. Trimming left V 4 bases short and J 4 bases short, with 11 bases between. The CDR3 bases are TGTGCCTGGAATAGACGTCTTTACAATGAGCAGTTCTTC. This sequence encodes CAWNRRLYNEQFF.

The rearrangement uses TRBV5-1 and TRBJ2-3, with D possibly TRBD2 on 6 matching bases. Germline V gene sequence: CDR1 SGHRS, CDR2 YFSETQ. Between the trimmed V and J ends, which lost 4 bases and 6 bases, there was a span of 18 bases. The CDR3 is 15 residues long. The CDR3 bases are TGCGCCAGCAGCCGAAATAGCGGTCCAACGGATACGCAGTATTTT. Translation gives CASSRNSGPTDTQYF.

This chain uses TRBV21-1 with TRBJ2-5; the listed D gene, TRBD1, was not tested against the DNA. TRBV21-1 is given as a pseudogene. This CDR3 has 15 residues. CDR3 sequence (DNA): TGTGCCAGCAGCAAATGTGGCTTATCCCAAGAGACCCAGTACTTC. Translation: CASSKCGLSQETQYF.

The chain recombines TRBV4-2 with TRBJ2-5; TRBD1 agrees at 8 bases. The V gene end was trimmed by 4 bases and the J gene end by 4 bases; junction bases not matched to a gene: 8. The CDR3 totals 15 residues. Germline values: CDR1 LGHNA, CDR2 YNFKEQ. CDR3 region: CASSPNRGNLETQYF. As DNA, the CDR3 is TGTGCCAGCAGCCCGAACAGGGGGAACCTAGAGACCCAGTACTTC.

V and J are TRBV5-4 and TRBJ2-3; the D gene is possibly TRBD1 (6 bases). Trimming pared 4 bases from V and 2 bases from J, leaving 11 bases between. The CDR3 totals 14 residues. Germline assignment: CDR1 SGHNT and CDR2 YYREEE (reference sequence). The CDR3 spells CASSVDRNTDTQYF. As DNA, the CDR3 is TGTGCCAGCAGCGTGGACAGAAACACAGATACGCAGTATTTT.

The CDR3 DNA reads as TGTGCCAGCAGCTGGAGGGGACAGGTCCTCACGGAGCAGTACTTC. Translating it yields CASSWRGQVLTEQYF. The chain recombines TRBV11-1 with TRBJ2-7, with 8 bases identical to TRBD1. Germline loops: CDR1 SGHAT, CDR2 FQDESV (reference sequence). CDR3 size: 15 residues. V lost 4 bases, J lost 7 bases, and 12 bases stayed unmatched. Filled out from reference TRBV11-1 and TRBJ2-7, the complete variable domain reads EAEVAQSPRYKITEKSQAVAFWCDPISGHATLYWYRQILGQGPELLVQFQDESVVDDSQLPKDRFSAERLKGVDSTLKIQPAELGDSAMYLCASSWRGQVLTEQYFGPGTRLTVT.

The J gene is TRBJ1-4, the V gene TRBV27; D is undetermined. There are 15 residues in the CDR3. The V gene lost 3 bases and the J gene lost 2 bases, with 10 bases spanning the gap. Germline V lookup: CDR1 MNHEY, CDR2 SMNVEV (reference sequence). CDR3 residues: CASSLSLQTNEKLFF. As DNA, the CDR3 is TGTGCCAGCAGTTTGTCGTTACAGACTAATGAAAAACTGTTTTTT.

V gene TRBV13 combines with J gene TRBJ2-7; D gene uncertain. CDR1 is PRHDT, CDR2 FYEKMQ, per germline (reference sequence). The V and J ends lost 3 bases and 4 bases respectively, with 10 bases between them. CDR3 length: 13 amino acids. CDR3 DNA: TGTGCCAGCAGCTTGATCTCGGAATACGAGCAGTACTTC. Translation gives CASSLISEYEQYF.

This clone was counted only a few times. The chain is built from TRBV2 and TRBJ2-1; D not resolved. Germline V gene data show CDR1 as SNHLY and CDR2 as FYNNEI. The CDR3 runs to 14 residues. Trimming shortened V by 7 bases and J by 3 bases, and 13 bases separated the two germline ends. As DNA, the CDR3 is TGTGCCAGCATGTACTTTTCCAACTACAATGAGCAGTTCTTC. Translated, it gives CASMYFSNYNEQFF.

This clone was detected only a few times. The J gene is TRBJ2-7, the V gene TRBV7-9; TRBD1 agrees at 10 bases. Germline V gene data show CDR1 as SEHNR and CDR2 as FQNEAQ (reference sequence). J lost 5 bases, V lost 2 bases, and 3 bases had no gene match. The CDR3 extends over 14 amino acids. CDR3 in amino acids: CASSLMGTGDEQYF. CDR3 sequence (DNA): TGTGCCAGCAGCTTAATGGGGACAGGGGACGAGCAGTACTTC.

The rearrangement uses TRBV5-1 and TRBJ2-5; D is uncertain. The CDR3 consists of 13 residues. Germline CDR1 is SGHRS and CDR2 is YFSETQ. V lost 0 bases and J lost 0, with 3 bases in between. This CDR3 reads CASSLEYQETQYF. The CDR3 DNA is TGCGCCAGCAGCTTGGAGTACCAAGAGACCCAGTACTTC.